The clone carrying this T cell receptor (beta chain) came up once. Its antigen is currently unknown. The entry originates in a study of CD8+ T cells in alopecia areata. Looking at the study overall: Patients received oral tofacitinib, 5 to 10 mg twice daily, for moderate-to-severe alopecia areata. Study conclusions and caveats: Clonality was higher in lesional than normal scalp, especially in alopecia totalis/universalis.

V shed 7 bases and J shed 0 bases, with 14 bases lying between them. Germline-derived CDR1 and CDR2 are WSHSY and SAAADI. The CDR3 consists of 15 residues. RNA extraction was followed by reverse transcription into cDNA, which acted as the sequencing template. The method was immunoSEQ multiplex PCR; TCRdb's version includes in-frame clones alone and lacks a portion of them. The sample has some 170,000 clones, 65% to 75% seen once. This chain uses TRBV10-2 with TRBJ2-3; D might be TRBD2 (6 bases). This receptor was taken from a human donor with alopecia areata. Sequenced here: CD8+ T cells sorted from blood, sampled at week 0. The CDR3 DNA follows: TGCGCCAGCACGGGAGCCAACCCTAGCACAGATACGCAGTATTTT. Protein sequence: CASTGANPSTDTQYF.